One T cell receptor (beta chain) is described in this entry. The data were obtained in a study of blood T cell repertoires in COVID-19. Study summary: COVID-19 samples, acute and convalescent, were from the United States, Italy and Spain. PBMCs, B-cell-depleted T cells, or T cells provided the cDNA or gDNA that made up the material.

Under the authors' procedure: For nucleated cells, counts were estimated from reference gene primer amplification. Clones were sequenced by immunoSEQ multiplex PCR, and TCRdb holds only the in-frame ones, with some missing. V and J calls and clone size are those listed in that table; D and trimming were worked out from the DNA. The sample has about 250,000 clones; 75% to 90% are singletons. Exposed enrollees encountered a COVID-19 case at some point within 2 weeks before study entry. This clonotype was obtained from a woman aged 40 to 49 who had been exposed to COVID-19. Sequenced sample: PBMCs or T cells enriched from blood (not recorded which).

As DNA, the CDR3 is TGTGCTAGTGGTCGTGAGGGCCCCCCTTTGACCCAGCATTTT. This sequence encodes CASGREGPPLTQHF. This chain connects TRBV12-5 to TRBJ1-5; D is ambiguous. This CDR3 has 14 amino acids. Germline CDR1 is LGHNT and CDR2 is FRNRAP. Deletions cut 5 bases from V and 11 bases from J, with 19 bases between.